A selection of T cell receptor beta chains follows, all from one sample in a study of CD8 T cells in ankylosing spondylitis. From the 5' RACE reads, TCRdb called clonotypes with MiXCR, one entry per CDR3 protein. The repertoire has some 250,000 distinct CDR3 sequences, 8% to 9.5% of them found once; the top ten carry almost 7%. Sequencing was done on a sample of blood, either unsorted or a sorted T cell fraction (not recorded which). The receptors were gathered from a male donor with ankylosing spondylitis or in good health (not recorded which). The CDR3 runs from the conserved cysteine through the conserved F or W. The D gene is left open where the match is weak. The size entry is marked missing in some rows and otherwise reads once, few, many or a size class.

>NA|TRBJ2-7|TRBV20-1|many
TGCAGTGCGGCCCGGGCACAGGCTACCTACGAGCAGTACTTC
CSAARAQATYEQYF
>NA|TRBJ2-5|TRBV20-1|many
TGCAGTGCTAGTGGCCCGGGGGTCCAAGAGACCCAGTACTTC
CSASGPGVQETQYF
>TRBD2|TRBJ2-7|TRBV20-1|NA
TGCAGTGCTAGGGGGAGGAGCGGGAGGCTCGAGCAGTACTTC
CSARGRSGRLEQYF
>TRBD1|TRBJ1-3|TRBV7-6|NA
TGTGCCAGCACCACAGCAGGGGGCTCTGGAAACACCATATATTTT
CASTTAGGSGNTIYF
>NA|TRBJ2-7|TRBV18|NA
TGTGCCAGCTCAGCCGTGGAAGGAAGGGACGAGCAGTACTTC
CASSAVEGRDEQYF
>TRBD1|TRBJ1-2|TRBV27|many
TGTGCCAGCAGTCCAGGGGGGCCCCCCTATGGCTACACCTTC
CASSPGGPPYGYTF
>TRBD2|TRBJ2-1|TRBV7-8|NA
TGTGCCAGCAGCACCCGACTAGCGGCGTACAATGAGCAGTTCTTC
CASSTRLAAYNEQFF
>TRBD2|TRBJ2-2|TRBV20-1|many
TGCAGTACCCTCAGGACTAGCGGGGGTCATAACACCGGGGAGCTGTTTTTT
CSTLRTSGGHNTGELFF
>NA|TRBJ2-1|TRBV29-1|many
TGCAGCGTAATGGGGGCATCCTACAATGAGCAGTTCTTC
CSVMGASYNEQFF
>TRBD2|TRBJ2-7|TRBV19|few
TGTGCCAGTAGTATCGGCTCTAGCGGGAGCTTGGGCTACGAGCAGTACTTC
CASSIGSSGSLGYEQYF
>TRBD2|TRBJ2-1|TRBV20-1|few
TGCAGTGCTAGAATCCGGGAGGAGTTCTTC
CSARIREEFF
>NA|TRBJ2-1|TRBV28|many
TGTGCCAGCAGTTTGGGACCATACCCTGCGCAGTTCTTC
CASSLGPYPAQFF
>NA|TRBJ1-5|TRBV4-2|many
TGTGCCAGCAGCCAACAGAGGGGTGGTCAGCCCCAGCATTTT
CASSQQRGGQPQHF
>NA|TRBJ1-5|TRBV6-1|few
TGTGCCAGCAGAAGGTTCGGCAGGGGCTCTAATAGCAATCAGCCCCAGCATTTT
CASRRFGRGSNSNQPQHF
>TRBD2|TRBJ2-1|TRBV2|many
TGTGCCAGCAGCCCTAGCGGGGGTTACAATGAGCAGTTCTTC
CASSPSGGYNEQFF
>NA|TRBJ1-1|TRBV7-2|many
TGTGCCAGCAGCCGCATGGTCGAAGCTTTCTTT
CASSRMVEAFF
>TRBD1|TRBJ1-1|TRBV4-2|many
TGTGCCAGCAGCCGGAGGGGGGTGACAGGGGGCTTGAGTCAAATGAACACTGAAGCTTTCTTT
CASSRRGVTGGLSQMNTEAFF
>TRBD1|TRBJ2-5|TRBV7-8|NA
TGTGCCAGCAGCTTAATGGGGACAGCCCAAGAGACCCAGTACTTC
CASSLMGTAQETQYF
>NA|TRBJ1-1|TRBV14|many
TGTGCCAGCAGCCAAGTCTGGGCAGCTGAAGCTTTCTTT
CASSQVWAAEAFF
>NA|TRBJ1-6|TRBV2|many
TGTGCCAGCAGTGAAGAGGGCACATACTATAATTCACCCCTCCACTTT
CASSEEGTYYNSPLHF
>NA|TRBJ1-1|TRBV28|many
TGTGCCAGCAGTCCTTCACCGGGCCCTGAAGCTTTCTTT
CASSPSPGPEAFF
>TRBD2|TRBJ2-3|TRBV6-1|many
TGTGCCAGCGACGGGACTAGCGTTGAGTCAGATACGCAGTATTTT
CASDGTSVESDTQYF
>TRBD2|TRBJ2-3|TRBV2|many
TGTGCCATCGGGGGAGGGTACGTGACAGATACGCAGTATTTT
CAIGGGYVTDTQYF
>NA|TRBJ1-3|TRBV30|few
TGTGCCTGGAGTGGGGGAAACACCATATATTTT
CAWSGGNTIYF
>TRBD1|TRBJ2-1|TRBV7-3|few
TGTGCCAGCAGCTGGGACAGAGAGTCGAATGAGCAGTTCTTC
CASSWDRESNEQFF
>NA|TRBJ1-1|TRBV5-6|many
TGTGCCAGCACCAGACGTAGGACTGAAGCTTTCTTT
CASTRRRTEAFF
>TRBD2|TRBJ2-3|TRBV11-2|few
TGTGCCAGCAGCTCAACCGGCGGGAGGCGGGGAAGCACAGATACGCAGTATTTT
CASSSTGGRRGSTDTQYF
>TRBD1|TRBJ1-1|TRBV12-5|few
TGTGCTAGTGGTTTGTCCTCCAGGGGGGGGACTGAAGCTTTCTTT
CASGLSSRGGTEAFF
>NA|TRBJ1-5|TRBV5-1|many
TGCGCCAGCAGTGGAGGAGATAGCAATCAGCCCCAGCATTTT
CASSGGDSNQPQHF
>NA|TRBJ2-5|TRBV5-5|many
TGTGCCAGCAGCCCCGGCAGTACCCAAGAGACCCAGTACTTC
CASSPGSTQETQYF
>NA|TRBJ1-2|TRBV7-2|many
TGTGCCAGCAGCCCCATGGCAGGCAACGGCTACACCTTC
CASSPMAGNGYTF
>TRBD1|TRBJ1-2|TRBV7-2|many
TGTGCCAGCTCCGGGGACAGTTCCCCCCGCTATGGCTACACCTTC
CASSGDSSPRYGYTF
>NA|TRBJ1-1|TRBV6-1|many
TGTGCCAGCAGTGAATGGGGGGACACTGAAGCTTTCTTT
CASSEWGDTEAFF
>NA|TRBJ1-6|TRBV7-2|many
TGTGCCAGCAGCAAGGACCGTAGGAGCTCCTATAATTCACCCCTCCACTTT
CASSKDRRSSYNSPLHF
>NA|TRBJ2-3|TRBV6-1|many
TGTGCCAGCAGAGCGCCGGGACTCGGCACAGATACGCAGTATTTT
CASRAPGLGTDTQYF
>NA|TRBJ2-2|TRBV2|many
TGTGCCAGCAGGGACCGAGGACAGCTCGGGGAGCTGTTTTTT
CASRDRGQLGELFF
>NA|TRBJ1-1|TRBV5-1|NA
TGCGCCAGCAGCTTGGCAGGCCAGCGGGAAGCTTTCTTT
CASSLAGQREAFF
>NA|TRBJ2-1|TRBV18|NA
TGTGCCAGCTCACCCACATGGACAGAAAACAATGAGCAGTTCTTC
CASSPTWTENNEQFF
>TRBD1|TRBJ2-7|TRBV5-6|NA
TGTGCCAGCAGCTTGGGACAGGGGCGGTGGGAGCAGTACTTC
CASSLGQGRWEQYF
>NA|TRBJ2-7|TRBV7-7|NA
TGTGCTAGCAGCTTTGTTAGGGAGACCCACGAGCAGTACTTC
CASSFVRETHEQYF
>NA|TRBJ2-1|TRBV6-1|many
TGTGCCAGCAGGAATTCAGGGGCGGTCAATGAGCAGTTCTTC
CASRNSGAVNEQFF
>TRBD2|TRBJ2-1|TRBV5-1|many
TGCGCCAGCAGCTTGCTAGCGGAGCACAATGAGCAGTTCTTC
CASSLLAEHNEQFF
>NA|TRBJ1-2|TRBV20-1|many
TGCAGTGCTAGTTTGGGGGATGGCTACACCTTC
CSASLGDGYTF
>NA|TRBJ2-3|TRBV11-2|few
TGTGCCAGCAGCCCCCAGTTCCTAGCAAGCACAGATACGCAGTATTTT
CASSPQFLASTDTQYF
>NA|TRBJ1-2|TRBV20-1|many
TGCAGTGCTATCGTAATCGCCCCCGGCTACACCTTC
CSAIVIAPGYTF